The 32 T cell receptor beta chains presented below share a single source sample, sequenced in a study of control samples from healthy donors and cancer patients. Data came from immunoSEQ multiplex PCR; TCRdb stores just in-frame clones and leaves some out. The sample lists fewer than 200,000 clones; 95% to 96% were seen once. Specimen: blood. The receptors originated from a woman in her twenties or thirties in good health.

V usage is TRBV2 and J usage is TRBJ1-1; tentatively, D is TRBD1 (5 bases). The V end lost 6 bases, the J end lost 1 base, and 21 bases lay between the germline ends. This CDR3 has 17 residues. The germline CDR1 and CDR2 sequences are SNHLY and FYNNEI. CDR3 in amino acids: CASRVGLRGRKNTEAFF. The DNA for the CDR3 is TGTGCCAGCAGAGTAGGGCTACGGGGACGGAAGAACACTGAAGCTTTCTTT.

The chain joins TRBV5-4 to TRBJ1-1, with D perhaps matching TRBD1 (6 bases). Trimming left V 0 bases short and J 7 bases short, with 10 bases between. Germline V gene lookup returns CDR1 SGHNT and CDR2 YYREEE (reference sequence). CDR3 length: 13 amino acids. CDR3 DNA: TGTGCCAGCAGCTTGGGGGGGCGAATTGAAGCTTTCTTT. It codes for CASSLGGRIEAFF.

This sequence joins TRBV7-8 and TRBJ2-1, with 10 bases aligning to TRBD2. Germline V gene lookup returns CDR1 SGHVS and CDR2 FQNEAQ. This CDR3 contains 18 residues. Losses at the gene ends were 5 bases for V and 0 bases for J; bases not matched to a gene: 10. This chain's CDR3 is CASSLRTSGPSSYNEQFF. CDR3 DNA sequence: TGTGCCAGCAGCCTACGGACTAGCGGCCCGAGCTCCTACAATGAGCAGTTCTTC.

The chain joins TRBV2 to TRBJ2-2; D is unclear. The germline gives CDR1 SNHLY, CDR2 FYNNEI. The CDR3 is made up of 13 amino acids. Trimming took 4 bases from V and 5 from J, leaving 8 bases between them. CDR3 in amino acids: CASSGRSTGELFF. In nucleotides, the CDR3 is TGTGCCAGCAGTGGTAGGAGTACCGGGGAGCTGTTTTTT. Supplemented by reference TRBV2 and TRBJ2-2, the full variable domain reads EPEVTQTPSHQVTQMGQEVILRCVPISNHLYFYWYRQILGQKVEFLVSFYNNEISEKSEIFDDQFSVERPDGSNFTLKIRSTKLEDSAMYFCASSGRSTGELFFGEGSRLTVL.

The CDR3 protein is CASSSQETQYF. The CDR3 coding sequence is TGTGCCAGCAGTTCCCAAGAGACCCAGTACTTC. V usage is TRBV27 and J usage is TRBJ2-5; D is unresolved. CDR1 is MNHEY, CDR2 SMNVEV, per germline (reference sequence). This CDR3 has 11 amino acids. The V end lost 4 bases, the J end lost 1 base, and 1 base lay between the germline ends.

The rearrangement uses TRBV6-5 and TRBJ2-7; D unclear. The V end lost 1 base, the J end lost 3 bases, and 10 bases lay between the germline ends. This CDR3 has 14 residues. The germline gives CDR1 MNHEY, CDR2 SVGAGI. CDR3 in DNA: TGTGCCAGCAGTTACTTTCGACGTGGCTACGAGCAGTACTTC. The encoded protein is CASSYFRRGYEQYF.

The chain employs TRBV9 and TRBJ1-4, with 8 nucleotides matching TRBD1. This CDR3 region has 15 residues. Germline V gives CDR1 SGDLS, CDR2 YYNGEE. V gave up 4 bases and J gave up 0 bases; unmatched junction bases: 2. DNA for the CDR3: TGTGCCAGCAGCTGGACAGGGTCAACTAATGAAAAACTGTTTTTT. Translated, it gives CASSWTGSTNEKLFF. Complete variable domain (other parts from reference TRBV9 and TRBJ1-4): DSGVTQTPKHLITATGQRVTLRCSPRSGDLSVYWYQQSLDQGLQFLIQYYNGEERAKGNILERFSAQQFPDLHSELNLSSLELGDSALYFCASSWTGSTNEKLFFGSGTQLSVL.

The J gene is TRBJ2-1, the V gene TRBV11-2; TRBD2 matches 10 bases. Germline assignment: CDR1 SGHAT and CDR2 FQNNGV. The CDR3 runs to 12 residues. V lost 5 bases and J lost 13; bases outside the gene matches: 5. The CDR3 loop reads CASSSGGAGQFF. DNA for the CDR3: TGTGCCAGCAGCAGCGGGGGGGCCGGACAGTTCTTC.

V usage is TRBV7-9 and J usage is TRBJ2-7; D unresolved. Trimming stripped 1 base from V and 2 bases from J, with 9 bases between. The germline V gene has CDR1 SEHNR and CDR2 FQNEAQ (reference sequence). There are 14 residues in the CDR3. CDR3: CASSLEDITYEQYF. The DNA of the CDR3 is TGTGCCAGCAGCTTAGAAGACATAACCTACGAGCAGTACTTC. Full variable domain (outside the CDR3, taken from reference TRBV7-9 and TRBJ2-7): DTGVSQNPRHKITKRGQNVTFRCDPISEHNRLYWYRQTLGQGPEFLTYFQNEAQLEKSRLLSDRFSAERPKGSFSTLEIQRTEQGDSAMYLCASSLEDITYEQYFGPGTRLTVT.

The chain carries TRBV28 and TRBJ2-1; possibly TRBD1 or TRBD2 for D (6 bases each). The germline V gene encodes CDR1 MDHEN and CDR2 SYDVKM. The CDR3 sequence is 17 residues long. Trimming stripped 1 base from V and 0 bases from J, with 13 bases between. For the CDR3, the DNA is TGTGCCAGCAGTTTATATGGGGGGCTTAGCTCCTACAATGAGCAGTTCTTC. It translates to CASSLYGGLSSYNEQFF. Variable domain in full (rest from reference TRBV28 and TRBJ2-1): DVKVTQSSRYLVKRTGEKVFLECVQDMDHENMFWYRQDPGLGLRLIYFSYDVKMKEKGDIPEGYSVSREKKERFSLILESASTNQTSMYLCASSLYGGLSSYNEQFFGPGTRLTVL.

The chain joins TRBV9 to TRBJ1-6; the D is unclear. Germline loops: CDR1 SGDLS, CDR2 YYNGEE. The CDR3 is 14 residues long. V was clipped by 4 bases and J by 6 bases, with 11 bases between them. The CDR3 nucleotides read TGTGCCAGCAGCTCGACGGTAGTTAATTCACCCCTCCACTTT. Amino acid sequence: CASSSTVVNSPLHF.

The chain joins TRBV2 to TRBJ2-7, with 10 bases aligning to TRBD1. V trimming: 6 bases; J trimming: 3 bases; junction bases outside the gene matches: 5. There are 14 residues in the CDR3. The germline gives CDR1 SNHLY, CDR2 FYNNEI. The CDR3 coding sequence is TGTGCCAGCAGCCCCCGGACAGGGGGCTACGAGCAGTACTTC. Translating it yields CASSPRTGGYEQYF. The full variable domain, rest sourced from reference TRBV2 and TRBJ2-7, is EPEVTQTPSHQVTQMGQEVILRCVPISNHLYFYWYRQILGQKVEFLVSFYNNEISEKSEIFDDQFSVERPDGSNFTLKIRSTKLEDSAMYFCASSPRTGGYEQYFGPGTRLTVT.

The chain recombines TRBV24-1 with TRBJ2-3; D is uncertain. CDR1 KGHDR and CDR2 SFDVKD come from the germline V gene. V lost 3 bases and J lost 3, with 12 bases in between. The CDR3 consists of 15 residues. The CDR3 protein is CATSDALGQTDTQYF. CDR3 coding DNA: TGTGCCACCAGTGATGCTCTGGGTCAGACAGATACGCAGTATTTT.

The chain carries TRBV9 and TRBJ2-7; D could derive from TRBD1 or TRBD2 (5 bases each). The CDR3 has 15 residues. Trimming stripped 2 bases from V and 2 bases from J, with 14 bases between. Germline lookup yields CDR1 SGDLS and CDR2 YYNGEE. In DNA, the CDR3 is TGTGCCAGCAGCGTCGCCGGGACGGGACCCTACGAGCAGTACTTC. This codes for CASSVAGTGPYEQYF.

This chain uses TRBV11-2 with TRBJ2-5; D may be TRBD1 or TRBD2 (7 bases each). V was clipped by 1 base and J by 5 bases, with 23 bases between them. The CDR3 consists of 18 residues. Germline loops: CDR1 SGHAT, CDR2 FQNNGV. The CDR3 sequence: CASSLAQSGGALRETQYF. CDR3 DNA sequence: TGTGCCAGCAGCTTAGCCCAATCAGGGGGGGCGCTTAGGGAGACCCAGTACTTC. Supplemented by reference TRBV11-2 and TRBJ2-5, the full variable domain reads EAGVAQSPRYKIIEKRQSVAFWCNPISGHATLYWYQQILGQGPKLLIQFQNNGVVDDSQLPKDRFSAERLKGVDSTLKIQPAKLEDSAVYLCASSLAQSGGALRETQYFGPGTRLLVL.

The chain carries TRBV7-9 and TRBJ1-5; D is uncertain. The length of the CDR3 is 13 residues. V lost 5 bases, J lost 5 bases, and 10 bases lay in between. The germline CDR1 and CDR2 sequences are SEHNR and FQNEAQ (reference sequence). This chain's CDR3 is CASSASSYQPQHF. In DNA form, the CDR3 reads TGTGCCAGCAGCGCAAGCAGTTATCAGCCCCAGCATTTT. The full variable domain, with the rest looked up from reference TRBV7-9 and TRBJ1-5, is DTGVSQNPRHKITKRGQNVTFRCDPISEHNRLYWYRQTLGQGPEFLTYFQNEAQLEKSRLLSDRFSAERPKGSFSTLEIQRTEQGDSAMYLCASSASSYQPQHFGDGTRLSIL.

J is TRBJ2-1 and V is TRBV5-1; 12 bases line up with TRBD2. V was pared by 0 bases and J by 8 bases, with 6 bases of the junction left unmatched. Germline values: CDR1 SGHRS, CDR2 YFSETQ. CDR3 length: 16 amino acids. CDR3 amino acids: CASSLGLAGGVDEQFF. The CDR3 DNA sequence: TGCGCCAGCAGCTTGGGGCTAGCGGGAGGGGTCGATGAGCAGTTCTTC.

CDR3 bases: TGCGCCAGCAGCTTGGAGGGACGACAGGGGGCAGTTGGAAACACCATATATTTT. Protein product: CASSLEGRQGAVGNTIYF. The V and J genes are TRBV5-1 and TRBJ1-3; 10 positions agree with TRBD1. The V gene's germline CDR1 is SGHRS and CDR2 YFSETQ. V lost 0 bases, J lost 3 bases, and 9 bases stayed unmatched. The CDR3 is made up of 18 amino acids.

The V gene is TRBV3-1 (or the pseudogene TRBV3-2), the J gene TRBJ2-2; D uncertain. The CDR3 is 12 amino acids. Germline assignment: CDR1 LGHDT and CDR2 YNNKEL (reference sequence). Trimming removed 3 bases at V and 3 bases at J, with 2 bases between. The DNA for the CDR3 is TGTGCCAGCAGCCACGACACCGGGGAGCTGTTTTTT. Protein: CASSHDTGELFF.

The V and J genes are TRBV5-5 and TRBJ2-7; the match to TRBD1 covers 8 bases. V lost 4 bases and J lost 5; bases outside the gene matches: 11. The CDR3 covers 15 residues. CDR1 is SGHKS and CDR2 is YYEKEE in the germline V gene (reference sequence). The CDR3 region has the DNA TGTGCCAGCAGCGTAAAAGGACAGGGTATCAACGAGCAGTACTTC. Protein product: CASSVKGQGINEQYF. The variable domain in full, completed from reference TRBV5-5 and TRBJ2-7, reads DAGVTQSPTHLIKTRGQQVTLRCSPISGHKSVSWYQQVLGQGPQFIFQYYEKEERGRGNFPDRFSARQFPNYSSELNVNALLLGDSALYLCASSVKGQGINEQYFGPGTRLTVT.

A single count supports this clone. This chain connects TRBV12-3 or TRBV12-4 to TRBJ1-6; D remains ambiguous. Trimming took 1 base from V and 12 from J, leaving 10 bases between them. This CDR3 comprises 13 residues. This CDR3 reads CASSLGVDLPLHF. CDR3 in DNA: TGTGCCAGCAGTTTAGGTGTGGATCTACCCCTCCACTTT.

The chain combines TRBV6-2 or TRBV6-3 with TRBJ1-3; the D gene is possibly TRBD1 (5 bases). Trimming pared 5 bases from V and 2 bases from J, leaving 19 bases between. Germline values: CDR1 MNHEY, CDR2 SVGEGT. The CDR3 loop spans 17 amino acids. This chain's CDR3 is CASSPAGVVPTGNTIYF. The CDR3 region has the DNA TGTGCCAGCAGTCCCGCGGGGGTTGTTCCGACTGGAAACACCATATATTTT.

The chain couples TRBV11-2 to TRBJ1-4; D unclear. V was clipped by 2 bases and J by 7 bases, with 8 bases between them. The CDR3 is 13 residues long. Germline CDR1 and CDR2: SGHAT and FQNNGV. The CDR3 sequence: CASSLKRVEKLFF. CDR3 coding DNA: TGTGCCAGCAGCTTAAAAAGGGTTGAAAAACTGTTTTTT.

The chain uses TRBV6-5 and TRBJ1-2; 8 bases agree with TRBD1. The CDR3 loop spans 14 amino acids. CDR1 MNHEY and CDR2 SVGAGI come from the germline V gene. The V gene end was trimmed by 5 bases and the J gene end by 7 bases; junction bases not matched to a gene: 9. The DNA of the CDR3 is TGTGCCAGCAGTCCAGACAGGGGATTATTTGGCTACACCTTC. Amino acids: CASSPDRGLFGYTF.

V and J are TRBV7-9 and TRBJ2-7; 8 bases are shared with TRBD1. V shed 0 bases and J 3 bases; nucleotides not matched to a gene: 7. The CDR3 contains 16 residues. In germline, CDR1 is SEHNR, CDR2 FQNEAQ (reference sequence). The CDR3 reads CASSLAGTGHLYEQYF. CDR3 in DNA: TGTGCCAGCAGCTTAGCGGGGACAGGACATCTCTACGAGCAGTACTTC.

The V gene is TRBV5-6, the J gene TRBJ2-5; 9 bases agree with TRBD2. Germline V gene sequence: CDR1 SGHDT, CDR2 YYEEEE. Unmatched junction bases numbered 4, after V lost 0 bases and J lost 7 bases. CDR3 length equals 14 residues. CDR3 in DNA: TGTGCCAGCAGCTTGGGTCTAGCGGGGCCGACCCAGTACTTC. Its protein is CASSLGLAGPTQYF.

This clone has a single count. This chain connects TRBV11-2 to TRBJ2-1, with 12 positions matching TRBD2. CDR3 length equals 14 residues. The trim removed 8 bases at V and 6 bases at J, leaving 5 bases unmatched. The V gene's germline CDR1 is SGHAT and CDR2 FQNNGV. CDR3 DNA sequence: TGTGCCAGCGGTCTGACTAGCGGGAGCAATGAGCAGTTCTTC. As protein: CASGLTSGSNEQFF.

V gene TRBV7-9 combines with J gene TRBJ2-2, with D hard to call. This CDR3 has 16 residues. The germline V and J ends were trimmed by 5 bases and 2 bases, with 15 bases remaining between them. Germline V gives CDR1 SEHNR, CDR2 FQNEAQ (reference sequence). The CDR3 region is CASSPPWAANTGELFF. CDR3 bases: TGTGCCAGCAGCCCCCCGTGGGCGGCCAACACCGGGGAGCTGTTTTTT.

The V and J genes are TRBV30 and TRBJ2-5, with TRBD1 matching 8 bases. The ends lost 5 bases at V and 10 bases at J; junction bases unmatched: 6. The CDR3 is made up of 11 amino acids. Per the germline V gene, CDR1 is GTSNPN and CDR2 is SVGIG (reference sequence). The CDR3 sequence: CAWGSGQGQYF. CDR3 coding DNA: TGTGCCTGGGGTTCCGGACAGGGCCAGTACTTC. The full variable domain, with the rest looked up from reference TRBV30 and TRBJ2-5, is SQTIHQWPATLVQPVGSPLSLECTVEGTSNPNLYWYRQAAGRGLQLLFYSVGIGQISSEVPQNLSASRPQDRQFILSSKKLLLSDSGFYLCAWGSGQGQYFGPGTRLLVL.

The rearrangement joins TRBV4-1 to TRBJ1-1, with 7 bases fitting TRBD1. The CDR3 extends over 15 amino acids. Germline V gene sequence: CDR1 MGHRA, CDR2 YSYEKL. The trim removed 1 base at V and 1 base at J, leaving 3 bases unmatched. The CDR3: CASSQVRQGNTEAFF. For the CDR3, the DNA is TGCGCCAGCAGCCAAGTAAGACAGGGGAACACTGAAGCTTTCTTT.

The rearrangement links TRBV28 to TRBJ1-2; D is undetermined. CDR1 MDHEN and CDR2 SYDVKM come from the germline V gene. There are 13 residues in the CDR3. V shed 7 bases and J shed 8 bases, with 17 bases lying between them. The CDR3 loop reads CASIQAGGLGYTF. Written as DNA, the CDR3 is TGTGCCAGCATCCAAGCAGGCGGGCTAGGCTACACCTTC.

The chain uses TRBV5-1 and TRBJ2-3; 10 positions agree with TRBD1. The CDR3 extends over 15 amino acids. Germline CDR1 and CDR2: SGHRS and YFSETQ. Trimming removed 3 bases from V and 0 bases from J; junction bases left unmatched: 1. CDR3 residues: CASSWTGGSTDTQYF. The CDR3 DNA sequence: TGCGCCAGCAGCTGGACAGGGGGGAGCACAGATACGCAGTATTTT.